A selection of T cell receptor beta chains follows, all from one sample in a study of beta chain features in type 1 diabetes. Clones were sequenced by immunoSEQ multiplex PCR, and TCRdb holds only the in-frame ones, with some missing. The profile shows 65,000 to 85,000 clones, roughly 50% of them singletons. Sequencing was carried out using central memory CD4+ T cells from blood. These receptors all stem from a man younger than 40 with type 1 diabetes. Each CDR3 is given with its conserved first and last residue. D genes are given only for firm matches. Some rows have no size entry. The others give once, few or many, or a class for an expanded clone.

CDR3 protein	CDR3 DNA	J gene	clone size	D gene	V gene
CASSLRGVQETQYF	TGTGCCAGCAGCTTGCGGGGGGTCCAAGAGACCCAGTACTTC	TRBJ2-5	-	TRBD2	TRBV5-4
CASSEIGVGELFF	TGTGCCAGCAGTGAGATCGGGGTCGGGGAGCTGTTTTTT	TRBJ2-2	-	-	TRBV6-1
CASSLAGTTLTDTQYF	TGTGCCAGCAGCTTAGCCGGGACTACCTTAACAGATACGCAGTATTTT	TRBJ2-3	few	TRBD2	TRBV7-8
CASRMGTGGSDNSPLHF	TGTGCCAGTAGAATGGGGACAGGGGGTTCTGATAATTCACCCCTCCACTTT	TRBJ1-6	-	TRBD1	TRBV19
CASWTRGNSYEQYF	TGCGCCAGCTGGACCCGGGGGAACTCCTACGAGCAGTACTTC	TRBJ2-7	few	-	TRBV23-1
CASSPQGGGEQYF	TGTGCCAGCAGTCCCCAGGGGGGCGGCGAGCAGTACTTC	TRBJ2-7	-	-	TRBV6-5
CSVGTGGREKLFF	TGCAGCGTTGGGACAGGGGGCCGAGAAAAACTGTTTTTT	TRBJ1-4	few	TRBD1	TRBV29-1
CASSFYPGQGYEQYF	TGTGCCAGCAGCTTTTACCCGGGACAGGGCTACGAGCAGTACTTC	TRBJ2-7	few	TRBD1	TRBV7-2
CASSLGQTGVYEQYF	TGTGCCAGCAGCTTAGGGCAGACGGGGGTCTACGAGCAGTACTTC	TRBJ2-7	-	-	TRBV11-3
CASSQVPSDEQYF	TGTGCCAGCAGCCAAGTCCCGTCCGACGAGCAGTACTTC	TRBJ2-7	-	-	TRBV14
CASSPEPTSRGEQFF	TGCGCCAGCAGCCCCGAACCGACTAGCCGGGGTGAGCAGTTCTTC	TRBJ2-1	-	TRBD2	TRBV4-1